This passage covers 30 T cell receptor beta chains from one sample sequenced in a study of blood T cell repertoires in COVID-19. Some clones are missing from TCRdb's copy, which holds only in-frame ones; the method was immunoSEQ multiplex PCR. The sample contains about 270,000 clones, roughly 85% of which appear only once. The sample was peripheral blood. The receptors stem from a woman aged 18-30 years with acute or convalescent COVID-19.

This chain uses TRBV6-2 or TRBV6-3 with TRBJ2-6; 13 bases map to TRBD2. V dropped 2 bases and J dropped 3; count of bases not matched to a gene: 1. CDR1 and CDR2 (germline): MNHEY, SVGEGT. CDR3 length: 17 amino acids. The DNA of the CDR3 is TGTGCCAGCAGTTACGGACTAGCGGGAGTTGGGGCCAACGTCCTGACTTTC. Protein sequence: CASSYGLAGVGANVLTF.

J is TRBJ2-7 and V is TRBV10-3, with 9 bases matching TRBD1. CDR3 length: 15 residues. Per the germline V gene, CDR1 is ENHRY and CDR2 is SYGVKD. Germline trimming cut 3 bases from V and 2 bases from J; bases unmatched to any gene: 5. CDR3 nucleotides: TGTGCCATCAGTGACCCGGGACAGGGTACCTACGAGCAGTACTTC. Translation: CAISDPGQGTYEQYF.

The V call is TRBV11-2, the J call TRBJ2-1; TRBD1 might be the D (6 bases). Trimming removed 5 bases from V and 5 bases from J, with 25 bases in between. The CDR3 has 18 amino acids. Germline V lookup: CDR1 SGHAT, CDR2 FQNNGV. Here the CDR3 reads CASSHPLARQGSHNEQFF. Here the CDR3 DNA reads TGTGCCAGCAGCCACCCATTGGCGCGGCAGGGGAGCCACAATGAGCAGTTCTTC.

The CDR3 reads CASSVGGGTTYEQYF. DNA for the CDR3: TGTGCCAGCAGCGTAGGTGGCGGAACTACCTACGAGCAGTACTTC. This chain joins TRBV9 and TRBJ2-7, with D unresolved. This CDR3 has 15 amino acids. V lost 0 bases and J lost 2, with 12 bases in between. Germline-derived CDR1 and CDR2 are SGDLS and YYNGEE. Looking up the rest from reference TRBV9 and TRBJ2-7 gives the full variable domain: DSGVTQTPKHLITATGQRVTLRCSPRSGDLSVYWYQQSLDQGLQFLIQYYNGEERAKGNILERFSAQQFPDLHSELNLSSLELGDSALYFCASSVGGGTTYEQYFGPGTRLTVT.

The rearrangement uses TRBV6-2 or TRBV6-3 and TRBJ2-1; 8 nucleotides line up with TRBD2. V dropped 4 bases and J dropped 0; count of bases not matched to a gene: 2. Germline lookup yields CDR1 MNHEY and CDR2 SVGEGT. The CDR3 covers 15 residues. This CDR3 is CASSFSGTSYNEQFF. CDR3 nucleotides: TGTGCCAGCAGTTTTAGCGGGACCTCCTACAATGAGCAGTTCTTC.

The J gene is TRBJ2-5, the V gene TRBV6-2 or TRBV6-3, with TRBD2 matching 15 bases. Trimming at V came to 4 bases and at J to 5 bases, leaving 8 bases not matched to a gene. The CDR3 has 17 residues. Germline V gene data show CDR1 as MNHEY and CDR2 as SVGEGT. The CDR3 sequence is CASSWTSGRVLPETQYF. The CDR3 region has the DNA TGTGCCAGCAGTTGGACTAGCGGGAGGGTTCTCCCGGAGACCCAGTACTTC.

This sequence joins TRBV19 and TRBJ1-1, with D possibly being TRBD1 (5 bases). Trimming stripped 5 bases from V and 1 base from J, with 8 bases between. Per the germline V gene, CDR1 is LNHDA and CDR2 is SQIVND (reference sequence). The CDR3 has 13 amino acids. The CDR3 sequence is CASSLRGNTEAFF. Written as DNA, the CDR3 is TGTGCCAGTAGTTTAAGGGGGAACACTGAAGCTTTCTTT.

The chain combines TRBV2 with TRBJ1-4; D is unresolved. Trimming removed 6 bases from V and 10 bases from J, with 15 bases in between. The length of the CDR3 is 13 residues. CDR1 is SNHLY and CDR2 is FYNNEI in the germline V gene. The CDR3 DNA follows: TGTGCCAGCAGCCCTTTATACGAGGGAAAACTGTTTTTT. It encodes CASSPLYEGKLFF.

V and J are TRBV11-2 and TRBJ1-5; TRBD1 aligns across 10 bases. V was pared by 1 base and J by 7 bases, with 7 bases of the junction left unmatched. Germline CDR1 is SGHAT and CDR2 is FQNNGV. The CDR3 is 16 residues long. CDR3 sequence reads: CASSLGVGQGGQPQHF. Written as DNA, the CDR3 is TGTGCCAGCAGCTTAGGGGTTGGACAGGGGGGACAGCCCCAGCATTTT.

This clone was picked up one time. V is TRBV28 and J is TRBJ1-5, with D possibly TRBD1 on 5 matching bases. The germline CDR1 and CDR2 sequences are MDHEN and SYDVKM. V lost 2 bases, J lost 2 bases, and 10 bases lay in between. This CDR3 has 15 residues. The CDR3 DNA reads TGTGCCAGCAGTTTAGGGGGGGACCGCAATCAGCCCCAGCATTTT. Translation gives CASSLGGDRNQPQHF.

The V and J genes are TRBV6-1 and TRBJ2-1; 10 bases are a match to TRBD1. The CDR3 is made up of 16 amino acids. The V gene's germline CDR1 is MNHNS and CDR2 SASEGT. After removal of 4 bases from V and 2 bases from J, the junction contained 5 bases not matched to a gene. Here the CDR3 DNA reads TGTGCCAGCAGTGGGACAGGGGGGCGCGCCTACAATGAGCAGTTCTTC. Protein product: CASSGTGGRAYNEQFF.

The chain is built from TRBV29-1 and TRBJ1-2; a possible D gene is TRBD1 (5 bases). There are 12 residues in the CDR3. V was cut by 6 bases and J by 2 bases, with 10 bases left in between. Germline-derived CDR1 and CDR2 are SQVTM and ANQGSEA. The CDR3, as DNA: TGCAGCGTGCAGACAGCCAACTATGGCTACACCTTC. It encodes CSVQTANYGYTF. The entire variable domain, with the rest obtained from reference TRBV29-1 and TRBJ1-2, is as follows: SAVISQKPSRDICQRGTSLTIQCQVDSQVTMMFWYRQQPGQSLTLIATANQGSEATYESGFVIDKFPISRPNLTFSTLTVSNMSPEDSSIYLCSVQTANYGYTFGSGTRLTVV.

The chain uses TRBV28 and TRBJ2-1, with D possibly being TRBD2 (5 bases). This CDR3 spans 16 amino acids. Germline CDR1 reads MDHEN; CDR2 reads SYDVKM. Trimming left V 5 bases short and J 0 bases short, with 14 bases between. The CDR3 DNA sequence: TGTGCCAGCAGTCAAAGCCAGCGGAGCTCCTACAATGAGCAGTTCTTC. Encoded protein: CASSQSQRSSYNEQFF.

The chain is built from TRBV7-2 and TRBJ2-3; 11 bases line up with TRBD2. The CDR3 is 18 amino acids. CDR1 is SGHTA, CDR2 FQGNSA, per germline. With 3 bases clipped from V and 5 bases from J, the junction kept 13 bases outside the gene matches. The CDR3 protein is CASSLVLAGVFSGDTQYF. CDR3 nucleotide sequence: TGTGCCAGCAGCTTGGTACTAGCGGGAGTTTTTAGTGGAGATACGCAGTATTTT.

V is TRBV2 and J is TRBJ1-1; D uncertain. Trimming pared 1 base from V and 0 bases from J, leaving 9 bases between. The CDR3 consists of 15 residues. Germline CDR1 reads SNHLY; CDR2 reads FYNNEI. The CDR3 region has the DNA TGTGCCAGCAGTGAAGGGCCGATAATGAACACTGAAGCTTTCTTT. Residues: CASSEGPIMNTEAFF.

The CDR3 is CASSQGLAGHSYEQYF. In nucleotides, the CDR3 is TGCGCCAGCAGCCAAGGGCTAGCGGGCCACTCCTACGAGCAGTACTTC. The chain joins TRBV4-1 to TRBJ2-7; 8 bases are a match to TRBD2. V lost 1 base and J lost 0; bases outside the gene matches: 5. The CDR3 is 16 amino acids. Germline values: CDR1 MGHRA, CDR2 YSYEKL.

The rearrangement links TRBV19 to TRBJ1-5; maybe TRBD1 (5 bases). Germline V lookup: CDR1 LNHDA, CDR2 SQIVND (reference sequence). V was trimmed by 3 bases and J by 5 bases, leaving 11 bases between them. The CDR3 consists of 14 residues. CDR3 nucleotide sequence: TGTGCCAGTAGTATCCTGGGGCCCCATCAGCCCCAGCATTTT. Amino acids: CASSILGPHQPQHF. The full variable domain, in which reference TRBV19 and TRBJ1-5 provide the parts outside the CDR3, is DGGITQSPKYLFRKEGQNVTLSCEQNLNHDAMYWYRQDPGQGLRLIYYSQIVNDFQKGDIAEGYSVSREKKESFPLTVTSAQKNPTAFYLCASSILGPHQPQHFGDGTRLSIL.

The rearrangement joins TRBV6-1 to TRBJ1-5; 7 nucleotides agree with TRBD1. Germline V gene sequence: CDR1 MNHNS, CDR2 SASEGT. The CDR3 covers 13 residues. J gave up 5 bases and V 2 bases, and 0 bases lay outside the gene matches. This chain's CDR3 is CASSETGDQPQHF. CDR3 DNA: TGTGCCAGCAGTGAAACAGGGGATCAGCCCCAGCATTTT.

This clone occurred a few times. The CDR3: CAISESGGRRFF. CDR3 nucleotide sequence: TGTGCCATCAGTGAGTCGGGCGGGAGAAGATTCTTC. The V gene is TRBV10-3, the J gene TRBJ2-1, with 7 bases matching TRBD2. Germline trimming cut 0 bases from V and 16 bases from J; bases unmatched to any gene: 6. CDR1 and CDR2 from the germline V gene are ENHRY and SYGVKD. This CDR3 region has 12 residues.

This chain joins TRBV29-1 and TRBJ2-1, with 7 bases that match TRBD2. The V segment lost 0 bases and the J segment 4 bases; nucleotides outside the gene matches: 12. CDR1 SQVTM and CDR2 ANQGSEA come from the germline V gene. CDR3 length: 17 residues. The DNA for the CDR3 is TGCAGCGTTGAAGATCCCGAAGGACTAGAGGGATACAATGAGCAGTTCTTC. Translated: CSVEDPEGLEGYNEQFF.

The J gene is TRBJ2-5, the V gene TRBV5-1; weak D call: TRBD2 (6 bases). The germline V gene encodes CDR1 SGHRS and CDR2 YFSETQ. The ends were cut back, 3 bases at V and 3 bases at J, with 12 bases in the middle. The CDR3 totals 14 residues. The CDR3 reads CASSSGVAEETQYF. The CDR3 DNA reads TGCGCCAGCAGCTCGGGGGTAGCGGAAGAGACCCAGTACTTC. The full variable domain, with the rest looked up from reference TRBV5-1 and TRBJ2-5, is KAGVTQTPRYLIKTRGQQVTLSCSPISGHRSVSWYQQTPGQGLQFLFEYFSETQRNKGNFPGRFSGRQFSNSRSEMNVSTLELGDSALYLCASSSGVAEETQYFGPGTRLLVL.

The rearrangement links TRBV5-6 to TRBJ2-3; 11 bases are a match to TRBD2. CDR3 length: 16 amino acids. Germline V gives CDR1 SGHDT, CDR2 YYEEEE. The V segment lost 2 bases and the J segment 3 bases; nucleotides outside the gene matches: 5. CDR3 DNA: TGTGCCAGCAGCTTTAACCTAGCGGGAGGAACAGATACGCAGTATTTT. As protein: CASSFNLAGGTDTQYF.

J is TRBJ1-2 and V is TRBV5-6; D is uncertain. The CDR3 spans 13 residues. Germline V gives CDR1 SGHDT, CDR2 YYEEEE. V shed 4 bases and J shed 5 bases, with 12 bases lying between them. The CDR3 DNA is TGTGCCAGCAGCCCGGGATCACATTATGGCTACACCTTC. It codes for CASSPGSHYGYTF. The variable domain in full, with the rest retrieved from reference TRBV5-6 and TRBJ1-2, is DAGVTQSPTHLIKTRGQQVTLRCSPKSGHDTVSWYQQALGQGPQFIFQYYEEEERQRGNFPDRFSGHQFPNYSSELNVNALLLGDSALYLCASSPGSHYGYTFGSGTRLTVV.

This clone showed up just a few times. The rearrangement joins TRBV3-1 (or the pseudogene TRBV3-2) to TRBJ1-5; no clear D gene. The CDR3 length is 12 residues. Germline loops: CDR1 LGHDT, CDR2 YNNKEL (reference sequence). V gave up 2 bases and J gave up 5 bases, with 4 bases separating them. Here the CDR3 reads CASSQRDQPQHF. In nucleotides, the CDR3 is TGTGCCAGCAGCCAAAGAGATCAGCCCCAGCATTTT.

This chain uses TRBV30 with TRBJ1-6; a possible D gene is TRBD1 (6 bases). With 5 bases removed from V and 6 bases from J, the gap between germline ends came to 11 bases. The length of the CDR3 is 13 residues. CDR1 is GTSNPN, CDR2 SVGIG, per germline (reference sequence). CDR3 sequence reads: CAWSDSVNSPLHF. Written as DNA, the CDR3 is TGTGCCTGGTCGGACAGCGTTAATTCACCCCTCCACTTT. Using reference TRBV30 and TRBJ1-6 for the parts outside the CDR3, the full variable domain is SQTIHQWPATLVQPVGSPLSLECTVEGTSNPNLYWYRQAAGRGLQLLFYSVGIGQISSEVPQNLSASRPQDRQFILSSKKLLLSDSGFYLCAWSDSVNSPLHFGNGTRLTVT.

This clone was seen a single time. The gene calls are TRBV4-1 and TRBJ1-5; tentatively, D is TRBD1 (5 bases). The CDR3 is 16 amino acids. CDR1 MGHRA and CDR2 YSYEKL come from the germline V gene. V lost 0 bases, J lost 0 bases, and 9 bases lay in between. Written as DNA, the CDR3 is TGCGCCAGCAGCCAAGATTGGGGCAATAGCAATCAGCCCCAGCATTTT. Its protein product is CASSQDWGNSNQPQHF.

The rearrangement links TRBV27 to TRBJ2-1, with a possible D match to TRBD1 (5 bases). Trimming took off 3 bases at V and 0 bases at J, with 12 bases between the two ends. The CDR3 has 16 amino acids. Germline V gives CDR1 MNHEY, CDR2 SMNVEV (reference sequence). DNA for the CDR3: TGTGCCAGCAGTTTCATGGGGCCCTACTCCTACAATGAGCAGTTCTTC. It is translated as CASSFMGPYSYNEQFF.

J is TRBJ1-1 and V is TRBV4-3; TRBD1 agrees at 7 bases. Germline V CDR1 and CDR2: LGHNA, YSLEER. The CDR3 has 15 residues. The V segment lost 0 bases and the J segment 4 bases; nucleotides outside the gene matches: 5. CDR3 coding DNA: TGCGCCAGCAGCCAAGATAGGACAGGCCTCACTGAAGCTTTCTTT. Encoded protein: CASSQDRTGLTEAFF.

The rearrangement joins TRBV7-9 to TRBJ2-3; D gene uncertain. The length of the CDR3 is 12 residues. V dropped 5 bases and J dropped 10 bases, with 13 bases sitting between them. Germline V gives CDR1 SEHNR, CDR2 FQNEAQ (reference sequence). The CDR3 region has the DNA TGTGCCAGCAGCACCTACAGTGTTGCGCAGTATTTT. Its translation is CASSTYSVAQYF.

V usage is TRBV2 and J usage is TRBJ1-2; D uncertain. Deletions cut 7 bases from V and 4 bases from J, with 16 bases between. CDR3 length equals 14 residues. Germline loops: CDR1 SNHLY, CDR2 FYNNEI. As DNA, the CDR3 is TGTGCCAGCACCCTACCCGAGGAATCCTATGGCTACACCTTC. Translated, it gives CASTLPEESYGYTF.